This entry concerns a single T cell receptor (beta chain). Its cognate antigen has yet to be identified. The sample holds no much larger clone one base away, and base qualities are not on file. The TCR beta CDR3 regions were amplified from the RNA transcripts. A first-round RT-PCR of the TCR CDR3 used the HTBI primer set with the Qiagen OneStep RT-PCR kit. A second multiplex PCR round built the libraries, followed by size selection and purification. The libraries were sequenced on an Illumina HiSeq2000 using paired-end 100 bp reads. As for the original processing: Raw data were processed with SOAPnuke, discarding reads with adapters, uncalled bases, mean Phred below 15, or no exact constant-primer or identifier match. COPE v1.2.5 was used to merge high-quality paired reads, and clonotypes were defined as unique nucleotide sequences. MiTCR v1.1 was used to align the clonotypes against IMGT TRBV, TRBD and TRBJ reference segments. The analysis was restricted to V-J combinations with a frequency above 0.0001, which together covered just over 99% of the repertoires. A TCS score was defined as the ratio between F50 (clonal expansion) and ExV (chaos), using BLOSUM62-based TCRdist between CDR3 peptides within each V-J. Welch's t-statistics and random forest reduced 450 to 600 V-J features to fewer than 15, which were used in a naive Bayes classifier (R e1071). The public reads were reanalyzed by TCRdb: fastp trimming at Q25, MiXCR alignment, in-frame beta chains only. All rows with the same CDR3 protein become a single entry with the most common DNA and genes. What appears here as the V and J calls and clone size reflects TCRdb's work, not the paper's. The sample records about 550,000 distinct CDR3 sequences, less than 25% of which are singletons. The ten top clones hold roughly 29% of the sample.

This specimen comes from a study of T cells in Graves' hyperthyroidism and ophthalmopathy (dated by TCRdb to the late 2010s). The study in broad terms: Peripheral blood samples were taken at the time of initial diagnosis, prior to any treatment. In about 6 Graves' hyperthyroidism patients, the study also compared T-cell repertoires from thyroid tissue with T-cell repertoires from blood. An independent validation cohort of under 20 hyperthyroidism patients and about 15 patients who later progressed to ophthalmopathy tested prospective prediction of ophthalmopathy. Following sampling, methimazole starting at 30 mg daily was given to hyperthyroidism patients, and high-dose intravenous methylprednisolone was given to ophthalmopathy patients. For training and testing, the 100 or so patients in the discovery cohort were randomly divided in a 7:3 ratio. The paper reports TCR Vbeta CDR3 sequencing of over 130 peripheral blood samples: around 45 ophthalmopathy, under 80 hyperthyroidism and around 17 progressor patients. To identify TCR V-J signatures that set the groups apart, the researchers used a discovery cohort of about a hundred patients, made up of 43 with Graves' ophthalmopathy and about 55 with stable Graves' hyperthyroidism. The full study reports these points: Sample size was not statistically predetermined, and blinding of investigators to group allocation was not performed. Blood samples also contained most of the expanded thyroid clonotypes (frequency above 0.001), which suggests that blood repertoires may reflect thyroid immune responses. During validation, the model predicted progression to ophthalmopathy a median of approximately 6 months ahead of onset, with roughly 65% sensitivity and 72.22% specificity. In cross-validation, a model built on a 13 V-J signature told ophthalmopathy apart from stable hyperthyroidism with 87.88% sensitivity and roughly 83% specificity, and in testing the same model reached 80%/75%.

Stable Graves' hyperthyroidism was defined as no progression to ophthalmopathy during 18 months of follow-up. The hyperthyroidism patients were between 18 and 65 years old and newly diagnosed, with a disease duration of less than 2 months. The study excluded patients with uncontrolled infections, other autoimmune diseases, pregnancy or lactation. Diagnoses were established on the basis of clinical symptoms, serum thyroxine and TRAb, thyroid ultrasound, and orbital computed tomography. PBMCs were separated from roughly 9.6 ml of fresh peripheral blood using Ficoll-Paque density gradient centrifugation. Total RNA was extracted with Trizol reagent, and quality was checked on an Agilent 2100 Bioanalyzer. The material sequenced was blood. This sequence originates from a man between 18 and 35 years old with Graves' hyperthyroidism.

The CDR3 region has the sequence CASSGGGSEQETQYF. The nucleotides are TGTGCCAGCAGCGGAGGCGGTAGCGAACAAGAGACCCAGTACTTC. The chain employs TRBV9 and TRBJ2-5; perhaps TRBD2 is the D gene, with 5 bases matching. The CDR3 goes from the cysteine to the phenylalanine over 15 residues. Kept here is only the CDR3 DNA, which spans 45 bases and is read in frame from base 1. Via the germline V gene, CDR1 is SGDLS and CDR2 YYNGEE. Trimming takes 3 bases from V and 2 bases from J, and the germline ends sit 14 bases apart.